This TCR beta chain appears in the sequencing data of a study of CD8 T cells in ankylosing spondylitis (dated by TCRdb to 2016 to 2017). Regarding the research as a whole: To find TCR variants linked to disease, the study profiled T cell receptor beta repertoires in ankylosing spondylitis patients and healthy donors. The full study cohort comprised about 25 ankylosing spondylitis patients and roughly 110 healthy donors. Peripheral blood was sampled, and synovial fluid was also collected from ankylosing spondylitis patients. Summary of the overall study and its limitations: Blood from ankylosing spondylitis patients appeared to be characterized by a TCR beta motif made up of seven or eight highly homologous amino acid variants. The disease-linked clones were reported to be significantly enriched in matched synovial fluid samples from ankylosing spondylitis patients. Some motif variants were previously reported in synovial fluid and blood of reactive arthritis patients, suggesting common disease-initiation mechanisms. In peripheral blood, the disease-linked clones were found at relatively low frequencies and had a CD8+ phenotype.

For sequencing, an Illumina HiSeq 2500 was employed. Quantitative 5'-RACE with molecular barcodes was the method used to prepare the TCR beta libraries. As for how the authors treated the data: Disease-linked TCR variants were identified with a new computational method built on a probabilistic model of VDJ rearrangement. Using fastp trimming at Q25 and MiXCR clonotype assembly, TCRdb reanalyzed the public sequencing data and kept in-frame beta chains. Each entry merges the rows of one CDR3 protein and shows their most common DNA and genes. TCRdb, not the authors, supplied the V and J calls. The table for this sample lists about 130,000 distinct CDR3 sequences; around 7% of them were counted only once. Less than 15% of the sample rests with the top ten. This clonotype was picked up many times. The target of this receptor is not known. No base-level quality is on record; no much larger clone is a single base apart.

Reading from cysteine to phenylalanine, the CDR3 counts 14 amino acids. Here the CDR3 DNA is all that survives: 42 bases in frame from base 1. CDR1 MDHEN and CDR2 SYDVKM were looked up in the germline V gene. At the junction V is shortened by 3 bases and J by 3 bases, with 9 bases in between. The material sequenced was blood, either unsorted or a sorted T cell fraction (not recorded which). The origin of this receptor is a male donor with ankylosing spondylitis or in good health (not recorded which). This receptor chain uses TRBV28 and TRBJ1-5; the D gene is not confidently resolved. The nucleotides read TGTGCCAGCAGTTTTGCGGGGTCCAATCAGCCCCAGCATTTT. The encoded protein is CASSFAGSNQPQHF.